The 25 T cell receptor beta chains below come from one sample, sequenced in a study of blood T cell repertoires in COVID-19. The repertoire was sequenced with immunoSEQ multiplex PCR; TCRdb's copy has only in-frame clones and lacks some. The sample shows 300,000 to 400,000 clones, approximately 88% of them seen only once. The material sequenced was peripheral blood. Receptor source: a woman aged 50 to 65 with active or convalescent COVID-19.

The chain carries TRBV19 and TRBJ1-6, with D tentatively TRBD1 (5 bases). CDR3 length: 14 amino acids. With 5 bases removed from V and 6 bases from J, the gap between germline ends came to 11 bases. Looked up from germline, CDR1 is LNHDA and CDR2 is SQIVND (reference sequence). The CDR3 DNA follows: TGTGCCAGTAGTCCCGGGACTACTAATTCACCCCTCCACTTT. The encoded protein is CASSPGTTNSPLHF.

The chain joins TRBV11-3 to TRBJ2-3; D ambiguous. CDR1 is SGHNT and CDR2 is YENEEA in the germline V gene. Trimming removed 1 base from V and 2 bases from J, with 7 bases in between. The CDR3 loop spans 14 amino acids. CDR3 bases: TGTGCCAGCAGCTTAGGTGGCCCCACAGATACGCAGTATTTT. Translated: CASSLGGPTDTQYF.

The chain carries TRBV25-1 and TRBJ2-7, with a possible D match to TRBD1 (6 bases). The CDR3 is 14 amino acids. V lost 4 bases and J 1 base, leaving 11 bases between the germline ends. Looked up from germline, CDR1 is MGHDK and CDR2 is SYGVNS. The DNA of the CDR3 is TGTGCCAGCAGTGGGGCCGACAGGTCCTACGAGCAGTACTTC. This encodes CASSGADRSYEQYF.

The CDR3 region has the DNA TGTGCCAGCGGGGTTTGGGGCGGGGGAACCTACGAGCAGTACTTC. It is translated as CASGVWGGGTYEQYF. The chain has TRBV6-5 and TRBJ2-7; 7 nucleotides align to TRBD2. CDR1 and CDR2 (germline): MNHEY, SVGAGI. The CDR3 spans 15 residues. Losses at the gene ends were 8 bases for V and 2 bases for J; bases not matched to a gene: 12.

The chain uses TRBV7-2 and TRBJ2-1; perhaps TRBD2 as D (6 bases). V was cut by 6 bases and J by 5 bases, with 29 bases left in between. The germline V gene has CDR1 SGHTA and CDR2 FQGNSA. This CDR3 contains 19 residues. The DNA of the CDR3 is TGTGCCAGCAGTCGCCGGGTCCAGGGACTCCAGGTGAGGAACAATGAGCAGTTCTTC. As protein: CASSRRVQGLQVRNNEQFF.

The CDR3 loop is CASSLRDTHRGTGELFF. Written as DNA, the CDR3 is TGTGCCAGCAGCCTCCGGGACACCCATCGAGGCACCGGGGAGCTGTTTTTT. This chain joins TRBV28 and TRBJ2-2, with D maybe TRBD1 (6 bases). Germline V gene sequence: CDR1 MDHEN, CDR2 SYDVKM. The ends were cut back, 6 bases at V and 4 bases at J, with 21 bases in the middle. CDR3 length: 17 residues.

The chain recombines TRBV6-2 or TRBV6-3 with TRBJ1-1; TRBD1 matches 8 bases. CDR3 length: 16 amino acids. The V gene's germline CDR1 is MNHEY and CDR2 SVGEGT. J lost 4 bases, V lost 2 bases, and 9 bases had no gene match. The CDR3 protein is CASSYAPGQVGTEAFF. The CDR3 DNA reads as TGTGCCAGCAGTTACGCTCCGGGACAGGTGGGCACTGAAGCTTTCTTT.

The gene calls are TRBV5-6 and TRBJ2-7, with 11 bases lining up with TRBD1. The V segment lost 4 bases and the J segment 0 bases; nucleotides outside the gene matches: 6. Germline V gene sequence: CDR1 SGHDT, CDR2 YYEEEE. This CDR3 is built from 16 residues. As DNA, the CDR3 is TGTGCCAGCAGCGCCGTAGGACAGGGGGCCTCCTACGAGCAGTACTTC. Translated, it gives CASSAVGQGASYEQYF.

The chain employs TRBV27 and TRBJ2-7; tentative D call: TRBD2 (5 bases). V was shortened by 6 bases and J by 4 bases, with 13 bases between the two germline ends. The CDR3 contains 13 residues. Germline-derived CDR1 and CDR2 are MNHEY and SMNVEV (reference sequence). The CDR3 region has the DNA TGTGCCAGCAGGGACTCTCCAAAGTACGAGCAGTACTTC. It specifies CASRDSPKYEQYF.

The chain uses TRBV3-1 (or the pseudogene TRBV3-2) and TRBJ1-6; D gene uncertain. V was shortened by 0 bases and J by 8 bases, with 14 bases between the two germline ends. The CDR3 runs to 16 residues. Germline lookup yields CDR1 LGHDT and CDR2 YNNKEL (reference sequence). CDR3 protein: CASSQESRARDSPLHF. The CDR3 DNA reads as TGTGCCAGCAGCCAAGAGTCGAGGGCTAGAGATTCACCCCTCCACTTT.

The rearrangement joins TRBV6-1 to TRBJ1-1, with D uncertain. The length of the CDR3 is 15 residues. Looked up from germline, CDR1 is MNHNS and CDR2 is SASEGT. With 1 base removed from V and 1 base from J, the gap between germline ends came to 10 bases. Here the CDR3 reads CASSEVQVRNTEAFF. The CDR3 nucleotides are TGTGCCAGCAGTGAAGTCCAAGTTAGGAACACTGAAGCTTTCTTT.

J is TRBJ2-7 and V is TRBV11-2; possibly TRBD2 for D (6 bases). The CDR3 has 12 amino acids. Trimming removed 2 bases from V and 7 bases from J, with 9 bases in between. The germline gives CDR1 SGHAT, CDR2 FQNNGV. CDR3: CASSLSAGEQYF. The CDR3, as DNA: TGTGCCAGCAGCTTAAGTGCGGGGGAGCAGTACTTC.

The chain is built from TRBV7-2 and TRBJ2-1; 8 nucleotides match TRBD1. Looked up from germline, CDR1 is SGHTA and CDR2 is FQGNSA. V gave up 2 bases and J gave up 9 bases; unmatched junction bases: 6. The CDR3 is 14 amino acids. The CDR3 sequence is CASSLKTGAIEQFF. CDR3 coding DNA: TGTGCCAGCAGCTTAAAGACAGGGGCAATTGAGCAGTTCTTC.

The chain links TRBV4-2 to TRBJ2-1; 10 bases agree with TRBD2. The CDR3 is 16 amino acids. Unmatched junction bases numbered 8, after V lost 2 bases and J lost 7 bases. Germline CDR1 and CDR2: LGHNA and YNFKEQ. CDR3 coding DNA: TGTGCCAGCAGCCAACTTAGCGGGGGGCCGGGAAATGAGCAGTTCTTC. Translated: CASSQLSGGPGNEQFF.

This chain connects TRBV5-1 to TRBJ1-2; 10 nucleotides line up with TRBD1. The ends lost 4 bases at V and 4 bases at J; junction bases unmatched: 10. Germline values: CDR1 SGHRS, CDR2 YFSETQ. The CDR3 is made up of 16 amino acids. CDR3 sequence reads: CASSPMTGGALYGYTF. In DNA, the CDR3 is TGCGCCAGCAGCCCCATGACAGGGGGCGCCCTCTATGGCTACACCTTC.

J is TRBJ1-6 and V is TRBV6-5, with D possibly TRBD1 on 6 matching bases. Looked up from germline, CDR1 is MNHEY and CDR2 is SVGAGI. Between the trimmed V and J ends, which lost 2 bases and 4 bases, there was a span of 9 bases. The CDR3 spans 15 residues. The CDR3 DNA reads TGTGCCAGCAGTTACGGACAGAAATATAATTCACCCCTCCACTTT. It codes for CASSYGQKYNSPLHF.

The chain has TRBV7-2 and TRBJ2-1, with a weak D call TRBD1 (6 bases). The ends were cut back, 0 bases at V and 1 base at J, with 13 bases in the middle. The CDR3 consists of 17 residues. The V gene's germline CDR1 is SGHTA and CDR2 FQGNSA. The DNA of the CDR3 is TGTGCCAGCAGCTTAGCCTGGACAGCGTTTTCCTACAATGAGCAGTTCTTC. Translation: CASSLAWTAFSYNEQFF.

V and J are TRBV19 and TRBJ1-5, with TRBD1 matching 9 bases. Per the germline V gene, CDR1 is LNHDA and CDR2 is SQIVND (reference sequence). This CDR3 is 17 amino acids long. Losses at the gene ends were 8 bases for V and 0 bases for J; bases not matched to a gene: 11. CDR3 sequence: CASCRRRTGDSNQPQHF. The CDR3 DNA reads as TGTGCCAGTTGCCGCCGTAGGACAGGGGATAGCAATCAGCCCCAGCATTTT. Variable domain in full (rest from reference TRBV19 and TRBJ1-5): DGGITQSPKYLFRKEGQNVTLSCEQNLNHDAMYWYRQDPGQGLRLIYYSQIVNDFQKGDIAEGYSVSREKKESFPLTVTSAQKNPTAFYLCASCRRRTGDSNQPQHFGDGTRLSIL.

This clone was seen only once. The J gene is TRBJ1-5, the V gene TRBV2; D might be TRBD1 (6 bases). The germline CDR1 and CDR2 sequences are SNHLY and FYNNEI. Trimming left V 5 bases short and J 5 bases short, with 16 bases between. CDR3 length: 15 amino acids. CDR3 loop: CASSSTGMVYQPQHF. For the CDR3, the DNA is TGTGCCAGCAGTTCAACAGGGATGGTTTATCAGCCCCAGCATTTT.

This chain uses TRBV18 with TRBJ1-5; 7 nucleotides line up with TRBD1. Germline values: CDR1 KGHSH, CDR2 LQKENI. The CDR3 runs 14 residues. The ends lost 2 bases at V and 6 bases at J; junction bases unmatched: 4. The CDR3 protein is CASSPDRVGQPQHF. For the CDR3, the DNA is TGTGCCAGCTCACCAGACAGGGTTGGTCAGCCCCAGCATTTT. Full variable domain (remainder filled in from reference TRBV18 and TRBJ1-5): NAGVMQNPRHLVRRRGQEARLRCSPMKGHSHVYWYRQLPEEGLKFMVYLQKENIIDESGMPKERFSAEFPKEGPSILRIQQVVRGDSAAYFCASSPDRVGQPQHFGDGTRLSIL.

The gene calls are TRBV7-9 and TRBJ2-7, with D possibly being TRBD1 (5 bases). This CDR3 comprises 16 residues. The V gene's germline CDR1 is SEHNR and CDR2 FQNEAQ (reference sequence). V was trimmed by 0 bases and J by 0 bases, leaving 12 bases between them. As DNA, the CDR3 is TGTGCCAGCAGCTTAGCGGGCAGGGCCTACTCCTACGAGCAGTACTTC. It is translated as CASSLAGRAYSYEQYF.

The chain employs TRBV7-2 and TRBJ1-2; tentative D call: TRBD1 (5 bases). Germline-derived CDR1 and CDR2 are SGHTA and FQGNSA. The germline V and J ends were trimmed by 5 bases and 8 bases, with 21 bases remaining between them. This CDR3 is built from 15 residues. CDR3 in DNA: TGTGCCAGCAGCGGAGGCGGGGCGGGCGGTTTCGGCTACACCTTC. Its protein is CASSGGGAGGFGYTF. Full variable domain (remainder filled in from reference TRBV7-2 and TRBJ1-2): GAGVSQSPSNKVTEKGKDVELRCDPISGHTALYWYRQSLGQGLEFLIYFQGNSAPDKSGLPSDRFSAERTGGSVSTLTIQRTQQEDSAVYLCASSGGGAGGFGYTFGSGTRLTVV.

This chain links TRBV4-2 with TRBJ2-3; TRBD2 might be the D (7 bases). V lost 7 bases, J lost 0 bases, and 20 bases lay in between. Germline CDR1 is LGHNA and CDR2 is YNFKEQ. The CDR3 length is 17 residues. This CDR3 is CASNLGGATPSTDTQYF. The DNA of the CDR3 is TGTGCCAGCAATTTAGGGGGGGCCACACCTAGCACAGATACGCAGTATTTT.

The genes are TRBV6-6 and TRBJ2-2, with 9 bases aligning to TRBD2. Per germline, CDR1 MNHNY and CDR2 SVGAGI (reference sequence). The CDR3 runs 16 residues. Trimming at V came to 5 bases and at J to 2 bases, leaving 6 bases not matched to a gene. CDR3 coding DNA: TGTGCCAGCAGTCTCGGAGCGGGAGGTAACACCGGGGAGCTGTTTTTT. The encoded protein is CASSLGAGGNTGELFF.

The J gene is TRBJ2-1, the V gene TRBV11-3, with D possibly being TRBD2 (7 bases). Trimming pared 5 bases from V and 7 bases from J, leaving 24 bases between. The CDR3 length is 17 residues. Per the germline V gene, CDR1 is SGHNT and CDR2 is YENEEA. CDR3 DNA sequence: TGTGCCAGCAGCCCCGGGGGCGGGAGCTCCAATGTAAATGAGCAGTTCTTC. This sequence encodes CASSPGGGSSNVNEQFF.